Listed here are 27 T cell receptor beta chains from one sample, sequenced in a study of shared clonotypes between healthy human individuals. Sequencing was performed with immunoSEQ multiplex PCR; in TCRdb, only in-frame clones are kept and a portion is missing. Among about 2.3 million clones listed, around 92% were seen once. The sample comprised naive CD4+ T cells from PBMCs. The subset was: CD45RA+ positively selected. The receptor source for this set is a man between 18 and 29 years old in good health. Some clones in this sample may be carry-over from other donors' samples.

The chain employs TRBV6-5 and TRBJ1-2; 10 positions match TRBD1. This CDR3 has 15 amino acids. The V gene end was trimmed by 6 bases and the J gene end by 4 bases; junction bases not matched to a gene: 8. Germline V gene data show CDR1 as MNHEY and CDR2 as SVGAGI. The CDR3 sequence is CASSKPGQGLYGYTF. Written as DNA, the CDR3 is TGTGCCAGCAGCAAGCCGGGACAGGGGCTCTATGGCTACACCTTC.

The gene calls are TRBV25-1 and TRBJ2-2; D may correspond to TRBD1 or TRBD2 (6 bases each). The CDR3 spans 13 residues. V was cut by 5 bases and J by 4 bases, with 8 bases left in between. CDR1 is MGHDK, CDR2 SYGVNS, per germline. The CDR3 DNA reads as TGTGCCAGCAGTCCGGGGGCCACCGGGGAGCTGTTTTTT. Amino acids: CASSPGATGELFF.

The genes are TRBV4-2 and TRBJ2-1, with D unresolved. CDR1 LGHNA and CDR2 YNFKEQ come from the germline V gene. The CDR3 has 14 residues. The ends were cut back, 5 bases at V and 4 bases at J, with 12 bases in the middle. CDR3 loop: CASSSSRRYNEQFF. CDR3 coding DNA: TGTGCCAGCAGCTCTTCCAGGAGATACAATGAGCAGTTCTTC.

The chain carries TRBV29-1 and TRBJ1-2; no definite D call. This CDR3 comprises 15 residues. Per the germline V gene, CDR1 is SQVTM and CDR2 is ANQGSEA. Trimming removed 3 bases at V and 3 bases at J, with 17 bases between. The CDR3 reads CSVDILGRTYYGYTF. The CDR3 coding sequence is TGCAGCGTTGATATATTGGGCAGGACTTACTATGGCTACACCTTC.

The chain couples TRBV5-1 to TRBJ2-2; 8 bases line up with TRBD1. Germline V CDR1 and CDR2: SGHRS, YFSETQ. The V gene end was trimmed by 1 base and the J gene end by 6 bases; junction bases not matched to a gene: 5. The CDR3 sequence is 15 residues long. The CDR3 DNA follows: TGCGCCAGCAGCTTGATCGGCAGGGGGCCCGGGGAGCTGTTTTTT. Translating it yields CASSLIGRGPGELFF. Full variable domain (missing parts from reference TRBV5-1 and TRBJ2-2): KAGVTQTPRYLIKTRGQQVTLSCSPISGHRSVSWYQQTPGQGLQFLFEYFSETQRNKGNFPGRFSGRQFSNSRSEMNVSTLELGDSALYLCASSLIGRGPGELFFGEGSRLTVL.

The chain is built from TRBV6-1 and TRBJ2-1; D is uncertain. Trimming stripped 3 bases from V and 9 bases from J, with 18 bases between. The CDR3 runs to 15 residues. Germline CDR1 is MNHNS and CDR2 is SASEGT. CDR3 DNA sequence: TGTGCCAGCAGTGACAATAGCTTTACCTGGAGTGAGCAGTTCTTC. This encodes CASSDNSFTWSEQFF.

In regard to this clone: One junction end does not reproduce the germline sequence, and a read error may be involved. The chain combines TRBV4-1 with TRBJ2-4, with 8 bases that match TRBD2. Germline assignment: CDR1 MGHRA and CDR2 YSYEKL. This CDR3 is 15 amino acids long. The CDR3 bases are TGCGCCAGCAGCAAAATTGGACTAGCCCAAAACATTCAGTACTTC. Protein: CASSKIGLAQNIQYF.

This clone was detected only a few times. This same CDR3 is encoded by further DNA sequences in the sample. CDR3 protein: CASSYRGAYEQYF. The CDR3, as DNA: TGTGCCAGCAGTTACAGGGGCGCCTACGAGCAGTACTTC. This sequence joins TRBV6-5 and TRBJ2-7; D is possibly TRBD1 (5 bases). Germline CDR1 reads MNHEY; CDR2 reads SVGAGI. The V and J ends lost 2 bases and 2 bases respectively, with 7 bases between them. This CDR3 has 13 amino acids.

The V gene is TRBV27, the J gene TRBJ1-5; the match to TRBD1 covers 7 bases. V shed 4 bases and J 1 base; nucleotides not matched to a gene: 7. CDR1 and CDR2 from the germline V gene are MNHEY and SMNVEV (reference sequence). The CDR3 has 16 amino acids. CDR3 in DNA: TGTGCCAGCAGTTCCAGACAGGGAATAAGCAATCAGCCCCAGCATTTT. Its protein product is CASSSRQGISNQPQHF.

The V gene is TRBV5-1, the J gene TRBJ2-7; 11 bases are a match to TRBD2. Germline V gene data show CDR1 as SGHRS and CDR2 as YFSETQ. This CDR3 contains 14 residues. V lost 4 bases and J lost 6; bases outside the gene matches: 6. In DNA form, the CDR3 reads TGCGCCAGCAGCCCGACTAGCGGGATTGTCGAGCAGTACTTC. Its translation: CASSPTSGIVEQYF.

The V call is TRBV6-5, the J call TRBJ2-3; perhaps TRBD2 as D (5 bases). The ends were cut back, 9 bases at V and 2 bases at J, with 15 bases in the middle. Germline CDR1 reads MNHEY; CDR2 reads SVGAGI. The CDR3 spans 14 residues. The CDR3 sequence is CASKAERNTDTQYF. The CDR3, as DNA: TGTGCCAGTAAAGCGGAGCGGAACACAGATACGCAGTATTTT.

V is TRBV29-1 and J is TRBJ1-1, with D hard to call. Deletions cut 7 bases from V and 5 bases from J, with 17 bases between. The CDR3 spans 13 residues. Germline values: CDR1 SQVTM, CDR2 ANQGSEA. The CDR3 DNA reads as TGCAGCGCTCTGCTTGAGGGTTGGACTGAAGCTTTCTTT. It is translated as CSALLEGWTEAFF.

The CDR3 DNA is TGTGCCTGGAGTCCCCGGGACAGGGGGAGCAATCAGCCCCAGCATTTT. Its translation: CAWSPRDRGSNQPQHF. The chain joins TRBV30 to TRBJ1-5; TRBD1 agrees at 11 bases. The ends lost 2 bases at V and 1 base at J; junction bases unmatched: 4. The germline V gene encodes CDR1 GTSNPN and CDR2 SVGIG (reference sequence). This CDR3 region has 16 residues.

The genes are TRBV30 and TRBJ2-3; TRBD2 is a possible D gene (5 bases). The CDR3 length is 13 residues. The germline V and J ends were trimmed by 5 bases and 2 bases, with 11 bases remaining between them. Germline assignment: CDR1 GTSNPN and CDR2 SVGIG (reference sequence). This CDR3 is CAWLLGPTDTQYF. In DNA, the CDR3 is TGTGCCTGGTTACTAGGACCCACAGATACGCAGTATTTT.

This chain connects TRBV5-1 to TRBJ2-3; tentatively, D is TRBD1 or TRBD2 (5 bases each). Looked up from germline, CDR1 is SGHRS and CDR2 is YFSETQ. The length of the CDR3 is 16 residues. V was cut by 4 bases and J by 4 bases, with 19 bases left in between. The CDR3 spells CASSRDRAVGADTQYF. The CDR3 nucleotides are TGCGCCAGCAGCCGCGATAGAGCGGTGGGGGCAGATACGCAGTATTTT.

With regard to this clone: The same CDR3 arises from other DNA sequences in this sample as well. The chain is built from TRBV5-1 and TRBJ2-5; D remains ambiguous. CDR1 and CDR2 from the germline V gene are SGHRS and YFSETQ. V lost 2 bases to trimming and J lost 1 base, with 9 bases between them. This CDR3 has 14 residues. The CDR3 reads CASSFRPRQETQYF. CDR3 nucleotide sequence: TGCGCCAGCAGCTTTCGGCCTCGCCAAGAGACCCAGTACTTC.

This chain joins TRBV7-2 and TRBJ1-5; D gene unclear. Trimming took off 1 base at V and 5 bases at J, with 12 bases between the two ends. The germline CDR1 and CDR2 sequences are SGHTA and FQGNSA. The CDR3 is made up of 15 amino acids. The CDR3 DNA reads TGTGCCAGCAGCTTAGATAACGGCTCCCATCAGCCCCAGCATTTT. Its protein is CASSLDNGSHQPQHF.

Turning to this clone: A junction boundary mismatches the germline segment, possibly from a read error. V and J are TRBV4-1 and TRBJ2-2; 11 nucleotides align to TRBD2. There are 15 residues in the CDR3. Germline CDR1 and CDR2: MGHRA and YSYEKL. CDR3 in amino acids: CASSLLAGDTGELFF. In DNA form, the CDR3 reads TGCGCTAGCAGCCTACTAGCGGGAGACACCGGGGAGCTGTTTTTT.

Here the CDR3 reads CASSARQPSGNTIYF. In DNA, the CDR3 is TGTGCCAGCAGTGCAAGACAGCCAAGCGGAAACACCATATATTTT. This chain links TRBV2 with TRBJ1-3; TRBD1 is a possible D gene (5 bases). Trimming pared 4 bases from V and 4 bases from J, leaving 14 bases between. The V gene's germline CDR1 is SNHLY and CDR2 FYNNEI. The CDR3 has 15 amino acids.

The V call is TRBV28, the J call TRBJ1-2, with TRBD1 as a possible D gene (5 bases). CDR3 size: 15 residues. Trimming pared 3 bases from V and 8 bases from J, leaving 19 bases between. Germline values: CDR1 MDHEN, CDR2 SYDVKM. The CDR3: CASSFSTRGRGGYTF. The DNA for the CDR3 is TGTGCCAGCAGTTTCTCGACGAGGGGCAGAGGGGGCTACACCTTC.

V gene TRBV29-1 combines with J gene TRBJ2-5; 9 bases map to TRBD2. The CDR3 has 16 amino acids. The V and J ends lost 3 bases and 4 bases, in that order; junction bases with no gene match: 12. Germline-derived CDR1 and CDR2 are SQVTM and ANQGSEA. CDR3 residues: CSVDPTAGGPRETQYF. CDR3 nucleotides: TGCAGCGTTGACCCGACGGCGGGAGGGCCGCGAGAGACCCAGTACTTC.

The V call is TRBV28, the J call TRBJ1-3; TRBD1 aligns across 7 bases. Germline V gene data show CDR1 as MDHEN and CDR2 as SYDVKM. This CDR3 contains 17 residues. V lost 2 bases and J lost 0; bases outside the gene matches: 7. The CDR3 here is CASSLAGQPFSGNTIYF. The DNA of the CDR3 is TGTGCCAGCAGTTTAGCGGGACAGCCCTTCTCTGGAAACACCATATATTTT.

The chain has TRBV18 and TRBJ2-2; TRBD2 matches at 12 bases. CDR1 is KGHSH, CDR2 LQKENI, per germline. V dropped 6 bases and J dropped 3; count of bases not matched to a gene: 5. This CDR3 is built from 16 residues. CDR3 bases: TGTGCCAGCTCTCGCGGACTAGCGGGATACACCGGGGAGCTGTTTTTT. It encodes CASSRGLAGYTGELFF.

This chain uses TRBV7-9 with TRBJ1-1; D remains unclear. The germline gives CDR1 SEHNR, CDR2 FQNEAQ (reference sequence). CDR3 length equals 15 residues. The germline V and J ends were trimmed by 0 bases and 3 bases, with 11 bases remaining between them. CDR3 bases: TGTGCCAGCAGCTTAGCGCGGGGTTACTACACTGAAGCTTTCTTT. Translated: CASSLARGYYTEAFF.

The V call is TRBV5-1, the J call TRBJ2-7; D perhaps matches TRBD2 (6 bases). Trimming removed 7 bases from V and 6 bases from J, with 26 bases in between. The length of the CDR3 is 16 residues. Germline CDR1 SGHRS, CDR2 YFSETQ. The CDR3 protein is CASWSGRVGREGEQYF. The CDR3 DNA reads TGCGCCAGCTGGTCGGGTCGGGTAGGGCGGGAAGGCGAGCAGTACTTC.

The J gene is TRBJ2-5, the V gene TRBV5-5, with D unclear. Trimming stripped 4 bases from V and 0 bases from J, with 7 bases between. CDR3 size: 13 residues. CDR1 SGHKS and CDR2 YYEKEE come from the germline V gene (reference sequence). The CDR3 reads CASSVLYQETQYF. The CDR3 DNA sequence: TGTGCCAGCAGCGTCTTGTACCAAGAGACCCAGTACTTC.

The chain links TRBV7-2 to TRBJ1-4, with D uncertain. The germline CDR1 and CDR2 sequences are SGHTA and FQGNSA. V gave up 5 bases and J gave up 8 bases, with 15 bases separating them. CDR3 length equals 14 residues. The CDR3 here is CASSPSRLGEKLFF. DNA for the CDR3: TGTGCCAGCAGCCCGAGCAGGTTAGGGGAAAAACTGTTTTTT.